This TCR beta chain came from a study of response to subunit inactivated influenza vaccine (dated by TCRdb to the late 2010s). Broadly, across the study: To follow how T cells responded to a trivalent subunit inactivated influenza vaccine, the researchers relied on deep quantitative profiling of the T cell receptor repertoire.

Comment on this clonotype: What antigen it recognizes has not been identified. No base quality values were provided; no much bigger clone lies one nucleotide off.

Receptors were amplified or captured by RT-PCR. These reads were obtained on an Illumina HiSeq 2500. The raw public data were reprocessed by TCRdb itself: fastp quality trimming at Q25, MiXCR clonotype calling, in-frame beta chains only. Rows are combined by CDR3 protein, so each entry shows the most common genes and DNA. This sample comprises 550,000 to 800,000 distinct CDR3 sequences, around 13% of them detected only once. The biggest ten clones account for around 6.5% of the sample. The investigation overall reported the following: The authors proposed that each seasonal influenza vaccination may bring in only a limited number of new T cells.

The sequencing used PBMCs from blood, collected approximately 15 days before vaccination. The origin of this receptor is a man over 45 who received an inactivated influenza vaccine. Donor details come from another sample of the same person, matched by shared clones.

Here is the DNA: TGCGCCAGCAGCCCCCGTAGACAGGGCACAGATACGCAGTATTTT. Translated, this gives CASSPRRQGTDTQYF. Recombination connected TRBV5-1 to TRBJ2-3; matching of 6 bases hints at TRBD1 as the D gene. Measured from the cysteine to the phenylalanine, the CDR3 is 15 residues long. The DNA shown is the 45-base CDR3, in frame from base 1. The germline ends are 13 bases apart after V is trimmed by 4 bases and J by 1 base. From the germline V gene, CDR1 is SGHRS and CDR2 is YFSETQ.